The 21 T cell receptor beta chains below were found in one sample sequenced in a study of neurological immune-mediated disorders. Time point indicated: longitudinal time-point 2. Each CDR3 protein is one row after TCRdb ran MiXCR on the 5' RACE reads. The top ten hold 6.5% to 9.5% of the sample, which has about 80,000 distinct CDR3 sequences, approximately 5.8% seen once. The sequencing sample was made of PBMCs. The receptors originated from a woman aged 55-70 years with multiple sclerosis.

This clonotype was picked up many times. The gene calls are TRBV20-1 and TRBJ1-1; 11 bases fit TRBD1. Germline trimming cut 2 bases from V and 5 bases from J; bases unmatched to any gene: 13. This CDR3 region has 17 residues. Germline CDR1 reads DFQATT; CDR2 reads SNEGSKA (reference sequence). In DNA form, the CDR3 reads TGCAGTGCTAGACGCCCCCCGGGACAGGGGGGAGGGACTGAAGCTTTCTTT. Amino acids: CSARRPPGQGGGTEAFF.

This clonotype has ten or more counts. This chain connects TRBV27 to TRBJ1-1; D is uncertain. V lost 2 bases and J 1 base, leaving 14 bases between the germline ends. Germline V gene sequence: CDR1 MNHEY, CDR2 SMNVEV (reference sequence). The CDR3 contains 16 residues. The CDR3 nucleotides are TGTGCCAGCAGTTTAATAGGGTCGGCGGAGAACACTGAAGCTTTCTTT. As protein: CASSLIGSAENTEAFF.

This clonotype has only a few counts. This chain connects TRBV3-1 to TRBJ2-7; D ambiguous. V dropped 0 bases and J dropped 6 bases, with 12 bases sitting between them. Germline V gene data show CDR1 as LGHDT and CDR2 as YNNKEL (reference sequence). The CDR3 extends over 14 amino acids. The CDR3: CASSQDLVTSEQYF. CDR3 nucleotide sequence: TGTGCCAGCAGCCAAGATCTCGTGACATCCGAGCAGTACTTC.

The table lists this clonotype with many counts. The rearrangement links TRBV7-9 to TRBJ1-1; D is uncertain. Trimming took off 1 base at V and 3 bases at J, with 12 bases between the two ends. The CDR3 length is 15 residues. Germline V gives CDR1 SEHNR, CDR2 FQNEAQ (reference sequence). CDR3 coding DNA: TGTGCCAGCAGCTTAGACGGGAGCGGGGACACTGAAGCTTTCTTT. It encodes CASSLDGSGDTEAFF. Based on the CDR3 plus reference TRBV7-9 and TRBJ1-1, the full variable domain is DTGVSQNPRHKITKRGQNVTFRCDPISEHNRLYWYRQTLGQGPEFLTYFQNEAQLEKSRLLSDRFSAERPKGSFSTLEIQRTEQGDSAMYLCASSLDGSGDTEAFFGQGTRLTVV.

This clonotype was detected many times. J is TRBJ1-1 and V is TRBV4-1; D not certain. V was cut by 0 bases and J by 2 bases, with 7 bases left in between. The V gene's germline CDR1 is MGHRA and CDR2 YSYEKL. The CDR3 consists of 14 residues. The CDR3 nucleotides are TGCGCCAGCAGCCAAGACCTAGTTAACACTGAAGCTTTCTTT. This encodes CASSQDLVNTEAFF.

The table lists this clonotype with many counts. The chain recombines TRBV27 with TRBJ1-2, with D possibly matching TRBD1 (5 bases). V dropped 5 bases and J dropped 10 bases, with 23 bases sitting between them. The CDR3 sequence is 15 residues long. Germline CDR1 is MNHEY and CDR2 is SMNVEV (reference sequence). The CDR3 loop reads CASSTAGTQRLLYTF. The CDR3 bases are TGTGCCAGCAGTACCGCCGGGACCCAAAGGTTGCTCTACACCTTC.

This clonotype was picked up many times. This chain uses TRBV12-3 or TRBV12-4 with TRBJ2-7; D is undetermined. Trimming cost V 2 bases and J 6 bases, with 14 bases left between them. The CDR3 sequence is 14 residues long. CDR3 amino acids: CASSLRTRVPEQYF. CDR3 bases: TGTGCCAGCAGTTTACGTACTCGTGTCCCCGAGCAGTACTTC.

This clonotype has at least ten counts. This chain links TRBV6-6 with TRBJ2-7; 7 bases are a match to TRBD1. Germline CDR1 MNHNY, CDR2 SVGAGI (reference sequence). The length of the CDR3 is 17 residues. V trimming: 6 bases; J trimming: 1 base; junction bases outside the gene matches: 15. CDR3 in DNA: TGTGCCAGCAGCCCGCGGTGGGGACAGCTAACTTCCTACGAGCAGTACTTC. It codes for CASSPRWGQLTSYEQYF.

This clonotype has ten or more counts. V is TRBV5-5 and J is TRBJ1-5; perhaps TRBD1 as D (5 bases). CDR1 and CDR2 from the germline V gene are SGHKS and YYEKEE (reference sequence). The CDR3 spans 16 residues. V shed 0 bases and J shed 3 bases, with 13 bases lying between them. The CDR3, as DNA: TGTGCCAGCAGCTTGGGGGGGATTCAATCCAATCAGCCCCAGCATTTT. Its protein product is CASSLGGIQSNQPQHF.

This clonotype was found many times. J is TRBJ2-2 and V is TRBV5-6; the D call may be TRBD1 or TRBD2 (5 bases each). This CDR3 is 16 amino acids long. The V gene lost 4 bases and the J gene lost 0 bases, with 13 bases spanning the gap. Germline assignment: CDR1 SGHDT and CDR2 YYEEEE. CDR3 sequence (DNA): TGTGCCAGCAGCCCACCCGGGACGGCGAACACCGGGGAGCTGTTTTTT. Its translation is CASSPPGTANTGELFF.

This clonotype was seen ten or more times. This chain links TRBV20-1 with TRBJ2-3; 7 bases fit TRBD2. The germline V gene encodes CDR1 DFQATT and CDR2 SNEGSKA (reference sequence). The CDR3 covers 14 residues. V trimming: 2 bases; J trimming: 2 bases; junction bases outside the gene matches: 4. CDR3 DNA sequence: TGCAGTGCTAGACCGGGGGGAATCACAGATACGCAGTATTTT. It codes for CSARPGGITDTQYF.

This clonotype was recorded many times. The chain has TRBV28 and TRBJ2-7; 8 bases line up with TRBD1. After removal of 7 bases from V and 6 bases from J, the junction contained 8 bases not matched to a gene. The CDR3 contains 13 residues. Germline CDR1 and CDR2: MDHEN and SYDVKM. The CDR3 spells CASTRTGNSEQYF. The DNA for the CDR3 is TGTGCCAGCACCAGGACAGGGAATTCCGAGCAGTACTTC.

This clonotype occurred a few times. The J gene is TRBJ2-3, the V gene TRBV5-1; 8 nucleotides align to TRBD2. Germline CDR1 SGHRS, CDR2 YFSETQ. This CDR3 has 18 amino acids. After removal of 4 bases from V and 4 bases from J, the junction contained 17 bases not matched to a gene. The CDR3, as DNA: TGCGCCAGCAGCACCAGGGCCGGCCGGGGGGGGCCCTCAGATACGCAGTATTTT. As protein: CASSTRAGRGGPSDTQYF. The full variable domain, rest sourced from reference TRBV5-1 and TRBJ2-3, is KAGVTQTPRYLIKTRGQQVTLSCSPISGHRSVSWYQQTPGQGLQFLFEYFSETQRNKGNFPGRFSGRQFSNSRSEMNVSTLELGDSALYLCASSTRAGRGGPSDTQYFGPGTRLTVL.

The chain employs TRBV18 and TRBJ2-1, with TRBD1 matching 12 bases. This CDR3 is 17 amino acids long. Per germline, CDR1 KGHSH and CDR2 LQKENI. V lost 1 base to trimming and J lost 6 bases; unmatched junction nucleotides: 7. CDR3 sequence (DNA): TGTGCCAGCTCACCACTTGCCGGGACAGGGGGCGGCAATGAGCAGTTCTTC. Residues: CASSPLAGTGGGNEQFF.

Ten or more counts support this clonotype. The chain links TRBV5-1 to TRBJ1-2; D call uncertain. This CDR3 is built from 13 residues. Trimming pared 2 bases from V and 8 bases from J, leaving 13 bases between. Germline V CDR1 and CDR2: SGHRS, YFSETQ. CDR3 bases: TGCGCCAGCAGCTTAGACATGGAGGACGGCTACACCTTC. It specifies CASSLDMEDGYTF.

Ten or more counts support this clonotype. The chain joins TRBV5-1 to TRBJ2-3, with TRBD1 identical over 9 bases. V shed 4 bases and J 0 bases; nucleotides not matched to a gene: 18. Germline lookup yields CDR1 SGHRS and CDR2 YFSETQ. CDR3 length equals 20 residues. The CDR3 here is CASSRPGGQGRGSSTDTQYF. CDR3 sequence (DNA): TGCGCCAGCAGCCGGCCAGGGGGACAGGGCCGGGGGTCGAGCACAGATACGCAGTATTTT. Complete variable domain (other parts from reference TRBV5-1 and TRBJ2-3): KAGVTQTPRYLIKTRGQQVTLSCSPISGHRSVSWYQQTPGQGLQFLFEYFSETQRNKGNFPGRFSGRQFSNSRSEMNVSTLELGDSALYLCASSRPGGQGRGSSTDTQYFGPGTRLTVL.

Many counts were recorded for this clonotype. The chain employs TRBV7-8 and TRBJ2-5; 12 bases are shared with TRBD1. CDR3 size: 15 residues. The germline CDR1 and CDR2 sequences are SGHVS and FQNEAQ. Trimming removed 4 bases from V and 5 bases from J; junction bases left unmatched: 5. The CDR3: CASSSGQGARETQYF. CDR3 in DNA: TGTGCCAGCAGCTCGGGACAGGGGGCTAGGGAGACCCAGTACTTC.

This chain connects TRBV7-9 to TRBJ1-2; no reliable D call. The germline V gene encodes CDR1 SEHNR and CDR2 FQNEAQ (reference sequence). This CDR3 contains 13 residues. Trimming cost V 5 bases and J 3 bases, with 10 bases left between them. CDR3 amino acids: CASSDGRHYGYTF. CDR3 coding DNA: TGTGCCAGCAGCGACGGACGGCACTATGGCTACACCTTC.

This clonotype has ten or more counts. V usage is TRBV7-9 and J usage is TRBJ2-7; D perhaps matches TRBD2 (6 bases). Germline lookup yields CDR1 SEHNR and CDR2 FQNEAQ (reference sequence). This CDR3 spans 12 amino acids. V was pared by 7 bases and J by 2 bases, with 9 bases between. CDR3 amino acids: CASNRGTYEQYF. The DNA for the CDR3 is TGTGCCAGCAATCGGGGGACCTACGAGCAGTACTTC.

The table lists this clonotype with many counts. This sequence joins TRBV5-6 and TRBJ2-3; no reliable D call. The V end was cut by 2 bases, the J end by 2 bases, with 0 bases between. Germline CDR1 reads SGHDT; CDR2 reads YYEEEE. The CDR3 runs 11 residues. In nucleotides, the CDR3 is TGTGCCAGCAGCTTCACAGATACGCAGTATTTT. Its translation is CASSFTDTQYF.

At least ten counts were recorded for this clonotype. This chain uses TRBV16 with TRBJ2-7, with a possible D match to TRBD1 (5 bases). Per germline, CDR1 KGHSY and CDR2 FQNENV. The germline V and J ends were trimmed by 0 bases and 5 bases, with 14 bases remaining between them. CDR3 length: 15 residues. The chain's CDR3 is CASSQSGQGIHEQYF. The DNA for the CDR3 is TGTGCCAGCAGCCAATCCGGGCAGGGTATCCACGAGCAGTACTTC.